The 18 T cell receptor beta chains presented below share a single source sample, sequenced in a study of T cell responses to AZD1222 COVID-19 vaccine. Repertoires were generated with immunoSEQ multiplex PCR, while TCRdb's copy carries only in-frame clones and drops some. The sample consists of around 79,000 clones, more than 70% of them appearing once. Material: peripheral blood, obtained on day 0 of AZD1222 vaccination. The receptors derive from an adult in good health.

The V and J genes are TRBV10-3 and TRBJ2-2, with TRBD2 identical over 13 bases. J lost 3 bases, V lost 6 bases, and 1 base had no gene match. CDR1 is ENHRY, CDR2 SYGVKD, per germline. The CDR3 runs to 15 residues. The CDR3 loop reads CAISGLAGDTGELFF. The CDR3 DNA reads TGTGCCATCAGCGGACTAGCGGGAGACACCGGGGAGCTGTTTTTT.

V gene TRBV29-1 combines with J gene TRBJ2-7, with TRBD1 as a possible D gene (6 bases). The germline CDR1 and CDR2 sequences are SQVTM and ANQGSEA. The CDR3 sequence is 16 residues long. Deletions cut 1 base from V and 0 bases from J, with 16 bases between. This CDR3 is CSVEVPRTASSYEQYF. The DNA of the CDR3 is TGCAGCGTTGAAGTCCCTCGGACAGCGAGCTCCTACGAGCAGTACTTC.

This chain joins TRBV5-1 and TRBJ2-3; D gene unclear. V lost 3 bases and J lost 1, with 9 bases in between. This CDR3 is 14 amino acids long. Germline V CDR1 and CDR2: SGHRS, YFSETQ. The chain's CDR3 is CASSSRQGTDTQYF. For the CDR3, the DNA is TGCGCCAGCAGCTCAAGACAAGGCACAGATACGCAGTATTTT.

The chain employs TRBV21-1 and TRBJ1-5; whether TRBD1, the table's D call, matches the DNA was not checked. TRBV21-1 is noted as a pseudogene. The CDR3 runs 17 residues. CDR3 coding DNA: TGTGCCAGGAGGACAAGGGCCAGTCTCTATAGCAATCAGCCCCAGCATTTT. It is translated as CARRTRASLYSNQPQHF.

V and J are TRBV9 and TRBJ2-3, with a possible D match to TRBD2 (5 bases). The V and J ends lost 0 bases and 8 bases respectively, with 10 bases between them. CDR3 length equals 13 residues. Per the germline V gene, CDR1 is SGDLS and CDR2 is YYNGEE. The CDR3 DNA reads as TGTGCCAGCAGCGTAGTGGAGGTTGGTACGCAGTATTTT. Protein product: CASSVVEVGTQYF.

The chain has TRBV2 and TRBJ1-2, with D hard to call. This CDR3 spans 14 amino acids. Germline assignment: CDR1 SNHLY and CDR2 FYNNEI. V lost 5 bases and J 8 bases, leaving 18 bases between the germline ends. This chain's CDR3 is CASSSFVYITGYTF. The CDR3 DNA follows: TGTGCCAGCAGTTCGTTTGTCTACATCACGGGCTACACCTTC. The full variable domain, its missing parts supplied by reference TRBV2 and TRBJ1-2, is EPEVTQTPSHQVTQMGQEVILRCVPISNHLYFYWYRQILGQKVEFLVSFYNNEISEKSEIFDDQFSVERPDGSNFTLKIRSTKLEDSAMYFCASSSFVYITGYTFGSGTRLTVV.

The J gene is TRBJ2-1, the V gene TRBV5-8, with 7 bases that match TRBD2. Per the germline V gene, CDR1 is SGHTS and CDR2 is YDEGEE. After removal of 0 bases from V and 4 bases from J, the junction contained 13 bases not matched to a gene. This CDR3 has 18 amino acids. The chain's CDR3 is CASSLVIGRESLYNEQFF. The CDR3 DNA is TGTGCCAGCAGCTTGGTGATCGGGCGGGAGTCGTTGTACAATGAGCAGTTCTTC.

V usage is TRBV10-3 and J usage is TRBJ1-3; D remains unclear. The germline V and J ends were trimmed by 10 bases and 6 bases, with 10 bases remaining between them. The CDR3 has 11 amino acids. Germline CDR1 ENHRY, CDR2 SYGVKD. DNA for the CDR3: TGTGCCACCCAGATCCTAAACACCATATATTTT. It codes for CATQILNTIYF.

This chain links TRBV27 with TRBJ2-5, with a weak D call TRBD2 (6 bases). The CDR3 contains 14 residues. Per the germline V gene, CDR1 is MNHEY and CDR2 is SMNVEV (reference sequence). V lost 1 base to trimming and J lost 5 bases, with 11 bases between them. DNA for the CDR3: TGTGCCAGCAGTTTATGGGGGGAACGCGAGACCCAGTACTTC. This gives the protein CASSLWGERETQYF.

J is TRBJ1-4 and V is TRBV7-6; 10 bases fit TRBD1. Trimming at V came to 1 base and at J to 5 bases, leaving 1 base not matched to a gene. Per germline, CDR1 SGHVS and CDR2 FNYEAQ. The CDR3 runs to 15 residues. The DNA of the CDR3 is TGTGCCAGCAGCTTAGAGACAGGGGGCAATGAAAAACTGTTTTTT. Its protein is CASSLETGGNEKLFF.

The chain couples TRBV24-1 to TRBJ2-1; TRBD1 matches at 12 bases. Per the germline V gene, CDR1 is KGHDR and CDR2 is SFDVKD. The CDR3 is 16 residues long. V lost 4 bases to trimming and J lost 4 bases; unmatched junction nucleotides: 4. The CDR3 DNA reads as TGTGCCACCAGTGACAGGGACAGGGGGCCATACAATGAGCAGTTCTTC. This translates into CATSDRDRGPYNEQFF.

This rearrangement joins TRBV6-2 or TRBV6-3 to TRBJ2-1; 9 bases agree with TRBD1. V trimming: 6 bases; J trimming: 0 bases; junction bases outside the gene matches: 12. From germline, CDR1 is MNHEY and CDR2 SVGEGT. This CDR3 contains 18 residues. CDR3 region: CASSSPGQGSSSYNEQFF. Written as DNA, the CDR3 is TGTGCCAGCAGCTCCCCGGGACAGGGATCGAGCTCCTACAATGAGCAGTTCTTC.

The V and J genes are TRBV6-5 and TRBJ1-5; maybe TRBD1 (6 bases). The CDR3 length is 13 residues. V shed 0 bases and J shed 7 bases, with 7 bases lying between them. CDR1 is MNHEY, CDR2 SVGAGI, per germline. DNA of the CDR3: TGTGCCAGCAGTTACTCCAGGGGACAGCCCCAGCATTTT. This sequence encodes CASSYSRGQPQHF.

This clone was seen once. V is TRBV5-6 and J is TRBJ1-1; unclear D gene. CDR1 and CDR2 (germline): SGHDT, YYEEEE. The CDR3 sequence is 14 residues long. V was trimmed by 2 bases and J by 0 bases, leaving 8 bases between them. The CDR3 nucleotides read TGTGCCAGCAGCTTCCGGCGTTTGAACACTGAAGCTTTCTTT. It is translated as CASSFRRLNTEAFF.

The rearrangement links TRBV29-1 to TRBJ1-1, with D possibly TRBD1 on 5 matching bases. Germline V gene sequence: CDR1 SQVTM, CDR2 ANQGSEA. The CDR3 has 15 residues. Trimming cost V 2 bases and J 6 bases, with 19 bases left between them. CDR3 loop: CSVESGRSALPEAFF. Here the CDR3 DNA reads TGCAGCGTTGAATCGGGACGGTCCGCCCTCCCTGAAGCTTTCTTT.

The chain has TRBV4-1 and TRBJ2-3; the D is unclear. The CDR3 is made up of 14 amino acids. Germline loops: CDR1 MGHRA, CDR2 YSYEKL. V lost 0 bases to trimming and J lost 6 bases, with 10 bases between them. CDR3 sequence: CASSQDPNGDTQYF. CDR3 nucleotide sequence: TGCGCCAGCAGCCAAGATCCTAACGGGGATACGCAGTATTTT.

This rearrangement joins TRBV27 to TRBJ2-4; a weak D match, TRBD2 (6 bases). CDR1 and CDR2 from the germline V gene are MNHEY and SMNVEV (reference sequence). This CDR3 has 16 residues. The germline V and J ends were trimmed by 4 bases and 1 base, with 14 bases remaining between them. CDR3 sequence: CASSSPGGAAKNIQYF. The CDR3 region has the DNA TGTGCCAGCAGTTCCCCCGGGGGAGCGGCCAAAAACATTCAGTACTTC.

The chain links TRBV19 to TRBJ2-5; TRBD2 matches at 8 bases. CDR3 length: 14 residues. In germline, CDR1 is LNHDA, CDR2 SQIVND (reference sequence). After removal of 7 bases from V and 5 bases from J, the junction contained 9 bases not matched to a gene. CDR3 amino acids: CASKTSGVGETQYF. The DNA of the CDR3 is TGTGCCAGTAAAACTAGCGGAGTGGGGGAGACCCAGTACTTC.